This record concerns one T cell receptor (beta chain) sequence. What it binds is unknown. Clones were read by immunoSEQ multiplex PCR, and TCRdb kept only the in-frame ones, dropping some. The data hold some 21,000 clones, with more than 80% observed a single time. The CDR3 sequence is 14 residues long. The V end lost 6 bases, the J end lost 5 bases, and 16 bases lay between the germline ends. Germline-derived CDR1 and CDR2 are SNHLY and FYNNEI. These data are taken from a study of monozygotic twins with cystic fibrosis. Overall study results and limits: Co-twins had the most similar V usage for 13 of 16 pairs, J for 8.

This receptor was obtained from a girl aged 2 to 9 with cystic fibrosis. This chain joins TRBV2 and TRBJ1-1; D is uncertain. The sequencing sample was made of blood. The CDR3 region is CASSLKGVGTEAFF. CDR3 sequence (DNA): TGTGCCAGCAGCCTAAAAGGAGTAGGTACTGAAGCTTTCTTT.